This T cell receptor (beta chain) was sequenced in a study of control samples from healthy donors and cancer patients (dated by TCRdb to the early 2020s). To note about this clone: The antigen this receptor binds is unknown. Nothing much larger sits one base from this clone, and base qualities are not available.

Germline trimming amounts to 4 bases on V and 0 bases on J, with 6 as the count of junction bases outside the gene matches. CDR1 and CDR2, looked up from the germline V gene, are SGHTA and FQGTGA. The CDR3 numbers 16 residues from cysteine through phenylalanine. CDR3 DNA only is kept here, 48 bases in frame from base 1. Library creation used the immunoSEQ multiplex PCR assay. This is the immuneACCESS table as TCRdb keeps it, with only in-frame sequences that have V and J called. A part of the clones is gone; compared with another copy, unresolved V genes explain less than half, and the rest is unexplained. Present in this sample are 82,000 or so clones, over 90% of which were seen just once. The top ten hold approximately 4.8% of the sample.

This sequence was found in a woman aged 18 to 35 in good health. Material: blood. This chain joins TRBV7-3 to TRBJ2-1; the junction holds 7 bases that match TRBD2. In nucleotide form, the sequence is TGTGCCAGCAGCTCTAGCGGAGGAAACTCCTACAATGAGCAGTTCTTC. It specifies CASSSSGGNSYNEQFF.